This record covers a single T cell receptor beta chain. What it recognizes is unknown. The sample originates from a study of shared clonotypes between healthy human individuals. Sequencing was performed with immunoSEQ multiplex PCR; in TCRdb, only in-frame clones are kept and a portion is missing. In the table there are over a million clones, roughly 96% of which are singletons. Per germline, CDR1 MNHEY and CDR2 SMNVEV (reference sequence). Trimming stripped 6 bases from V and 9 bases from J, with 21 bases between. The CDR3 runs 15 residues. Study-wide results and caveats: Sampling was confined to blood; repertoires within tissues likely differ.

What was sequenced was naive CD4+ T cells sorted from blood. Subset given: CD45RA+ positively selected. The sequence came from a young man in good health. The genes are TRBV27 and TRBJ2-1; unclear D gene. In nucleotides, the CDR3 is TGTGCCAGCAGCCCTGTTAGCTACCCTTCTTCTGAGCAGTTCTTC. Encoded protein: CASSPVSYPSSEQFF.